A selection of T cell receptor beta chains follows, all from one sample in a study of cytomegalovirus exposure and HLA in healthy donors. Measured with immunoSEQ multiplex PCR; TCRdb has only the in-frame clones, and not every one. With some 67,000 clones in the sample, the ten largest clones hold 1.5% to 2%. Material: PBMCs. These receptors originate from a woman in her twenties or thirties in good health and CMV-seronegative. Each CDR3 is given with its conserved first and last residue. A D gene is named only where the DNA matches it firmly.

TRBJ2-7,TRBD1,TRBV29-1,CSVAFGQGFSYEQYF,TGCAGCGTCGCCTTCGGACAGGGCTTCTCCTACGAGCAGTACTTC
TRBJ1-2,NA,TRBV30,CAWSRGTANYGYTF,TGTGCCTGGAGTCGCGGGACGGCTAACTATGGCTACACCTTC
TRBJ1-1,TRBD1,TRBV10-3,CAISGQGAGTEAFF,TGTGCCATCAGCGGACAGGGGGCAGGTACTGAAGCTTTCTTT
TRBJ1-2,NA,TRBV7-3,CASSLLGGYGYTF,TGTGCCAGCAGCTTATTAGGGGGCTATGGCTACACCTTC
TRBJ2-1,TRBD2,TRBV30,CAWRERGRTSYNEQFF,TGTGCCTGGAGGGAACGCGGGAGAACTTCCTACAATGAGCAGTTCTTC
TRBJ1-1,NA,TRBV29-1,CSVQPGIVSTEAFF,TGCAGCGTTCAGCCGGGGATCGTGAGCACTGAAGCTTTCTTT
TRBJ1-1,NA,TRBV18,CASSGAMNTEAFF,TGTGCCAGCTCAGGGGCTATGAACACTGAAGCTTTCTTT
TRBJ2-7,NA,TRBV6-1,CASLTDSSYEQYF,TGTGCCAGCCTGACAGATAGCTCCTACGAGCAGTACTTC
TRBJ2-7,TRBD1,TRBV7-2,CASSRDRGRREQYF,TGTGCCAGCAGCCGGGACAGGGGGCGTCGAGAGCAGTACTTC
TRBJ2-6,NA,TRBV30,CAGSAGGAGANVLTF,TGTGCCGGGAGTGCCGGAGGGGCTGGGGCCAACGTCCTGACTTTC
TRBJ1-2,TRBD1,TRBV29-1,CSVLNPTGSGYTF,TGCAGCGTCCTTAATCCGACAGGGTCTGGCTACACCTTC
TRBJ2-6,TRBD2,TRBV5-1,CASSLTSGSSGANVLTF,TGCGCCAGCAGTCTGACTAGCGGGAGCTCTGGGGCCAACGTCCTGACTTTC
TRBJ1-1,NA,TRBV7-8,CASSRPGGRTEAFF,TGTGCCAGCAGCCGCCCGGGGGGTCGGACTGAAGCTTTCTTT
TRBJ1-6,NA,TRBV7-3,CASSFAGFNSPLHF,TGTGCCAGCAGCTTCGCAGGGTTTAATTCACCCCTCCACTTT
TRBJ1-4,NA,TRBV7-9,CASSQGRDGEKLFF,TGTGCCAGTTCCCAGGGTAGGGATGGTGAAAAACTGTTTTTT
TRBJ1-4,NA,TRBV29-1,CSAAQGTSTNEKLFF,TGCAGCGCCGCTCAGGGGACCTCAACTAATGAAAAACTGTTTTTT
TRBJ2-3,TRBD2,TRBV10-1,CASSESGLADHTQYF,TGCGCCAGCAGTGAGTCAGGACTAGCGGACCATACGCAGTATTTT
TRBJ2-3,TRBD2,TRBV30,CAWSLAGSTDTQYF,TGTGCCTGGAGCTTAGCGGGAAGCACAGATACGCAGTATTTT
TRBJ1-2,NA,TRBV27,CASSTSGSGYTF,TGTGCCAGCAGTACCTCAGGGTCTGGCTACACCTTC
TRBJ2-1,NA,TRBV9,CASSALLGQNEQFF,TGTGCCAGCAGCGCCCTACTAGGGCAGAATGAGCAGTTCTTC
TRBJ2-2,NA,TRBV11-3,CASSPPAVPNTGELFF,TGTGCCAGCAGCCCCCCAGCGGTTCCGAACACCGGGGAGCTGTTTTTT
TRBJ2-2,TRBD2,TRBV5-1,CASSWSAGGTGELFF,TGCGCCAGCAGCTGGTCCGCGGGAGGAACCGGGGAGCTGTTTTTT
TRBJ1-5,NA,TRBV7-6,CASSLESGGNQPQHF,TGTGCCAGCAGCTTAGAGAGCGGAGGTAATCAGCCCCAGCATTTT
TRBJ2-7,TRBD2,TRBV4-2,CASSQASGETYEQYF,TGTGCCAGCAGCCAAGCTAGCGGGGAGACCTACGAGCAGTACTTC
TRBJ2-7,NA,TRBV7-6,CASSSYTGEQYF,TGTGCCAGCAGCTCGTACACGGGCGAGCAGTACTTC
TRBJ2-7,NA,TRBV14,CASRLSRRQQYF,TGTGCCAGCAGACTAAGTAGACGGCAACAGTACTTC
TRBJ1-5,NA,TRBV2,CASSRDRASNQPQHF,TGTGCCAGCAGTCGCGACAGAGCAAGCAATCAGCCCCAGCATTTT
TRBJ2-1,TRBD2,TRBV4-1,CASSQVGAGLAEGLSSYNEQFF,TGCGCCAGCAGCCAAGTTGGGGCCGGACTAGCGGAAGGCCTTAGCTCCTACAATGAGCAGTTCTTC
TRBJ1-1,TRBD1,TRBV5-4,CASSFSQGRAEAFF,TGTGCCAGCAGCTTCTCACAGGGGAGAGCTGAAGCTTTCTTT
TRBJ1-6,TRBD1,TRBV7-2,CASRRNRGDNSPLHF,TGTGCCAGCCGGCGTAACAGGGGGGACAATTCACCCCTCCACTTT
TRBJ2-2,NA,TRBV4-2,CASSQDRDSNTGELFF,TGTGCCAGCAGCCAAGATCGGGACTCGAACACCGGGGAGCTGTTTTTT
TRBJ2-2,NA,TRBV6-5,CASSSRTNTGELFF,TGTGCCAGCAGTTCTAGGACTAACACCGGGGAGCTGTTTTTT
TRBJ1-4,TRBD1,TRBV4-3,CASSQEERLGTGVGKLFF,TGCGCCAGCAGCCAAGAAGAAAGGTTAGGGACAGGGGTCGGAAAACTGTTTTTT
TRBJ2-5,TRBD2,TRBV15,CATRVGSLAGEKETQYF,TGTGCCACCAGAGTGGGCTCCCTAGCGGGAGAGAAAGAGACCCAGTACTTC
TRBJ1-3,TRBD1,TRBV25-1,CASSEWGTVSGNTIYF,TGTGCCAGCAGTGAATGGGGGACAGTCTCTGGAAACACCATATATTTT
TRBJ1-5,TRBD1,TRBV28,CASSSVKGQRDQPQHF,TGTGCCAGCAGCTCCGTAAAGGGACAGAGGGATCAGCCCCAGCATTTT
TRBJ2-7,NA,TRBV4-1,CASSQGTRAPYEQYF,TGCGCCAGCAGCCAGGGCACGCGGGCCCCCTACGAGCAGTACTTC
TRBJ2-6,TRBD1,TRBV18,CASSPQGTGAGANVLTF,TGTGCCAGCTCACCACAAGGGACAGGGGCTGGGGCCAACGTCCTGACTTTC
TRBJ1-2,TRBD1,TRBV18,CASSVDRGSSGYTF,TGTGCCAGCTCAGTTGACAGGGGATCGAGTGGCTACACCTTC
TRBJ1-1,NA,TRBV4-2,CASSQGGPREAFF,TGTGCCAGCAGCCAAGGGGGCCCCAGGGAAGCTTTCTTT
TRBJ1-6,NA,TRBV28,CASSPLFGGYNSPLHF,TGTGCCAGCAGTCCCTTATTTGGCGGTTATAATTCACCCCTCCACTTT
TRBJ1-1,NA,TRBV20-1,CSARGAVEAFF,TGCAGTGCTAGAGGAGCGGTGGAGGCTTTCTTT
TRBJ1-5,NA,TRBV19,CASSIIRKGQPQHF,TGTGCCAGTAGTATTATCCGCAAGGGGCAGCCCCAGCATTTT
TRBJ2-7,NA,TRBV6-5,CASSYSTGVYEQYF,TGTGCCAGCAGTTACTCTACCGGGGTCTACGAGCAGTACTTC
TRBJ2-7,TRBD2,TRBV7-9,CASRGGGPNEQYF,TGTGCCAGCCGGGGGGGAGGGCCAAACGAGCAGTACTTC
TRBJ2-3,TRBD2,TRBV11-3,CASSLAGGTDTQYF,TGTGCCAGCAGCTTAGCCGGGGGGACAGATACGCAGTATTTT